This T cell receptor (beta chain) came from a study of OX40 agonist ivuxolimab in advanced cancers. Study-level background: Ivuxolimab is an agonistic anti-OX40 (CD134) antibody, and patients were treated with it. Partial responses occurred in Three dose-escalation patients, one with hepatocellular carcinoma and two with cutaneous melanoma. Patients received intravenous ivuxolimab every 2 weeks at 0.01 to 10 mg/kg. Cancers in dose escalation were hepatocellular, melanoma, renal cell and head and neck.

This clone was observed a single time. The assay was immunoSEQ multiplex PCR, and TCRdb's table has in-frame clones only and misses some. The sample consists of 37,000 or so clones, 74% of them appearing once. Sequenced material: CD4+ or CD8+ T cells sorted from blood, taken in a trial of the OX40 agonist ivuxolimab. This TCR came from an adult with an advanced solid tumor such as melanoma, head and neck, liver or kidney cancer.

The CDR3 DNA sequence: TGTGCCAGCAGCGTGACAGGATCCCAGGATTTTTCCCTCCACTTT. Translation gives CASSVTGSQDFSLHF. The chain is built from TRBV2 and TRBJ1-6, with D perhaps TRBD1 (6 bases). V was trimmed by 6 bases and J by 14 bases, leaving 23 bases between them. The CDR3 sequence is 15 residues long. Germline V lookup: CDR1 SNHLY, CDR2 FYNNEI.